This T cell receptor beta chain came from a study of lymphopenia after photon versus proton radiotherapy (dated by TCRdb to the late 2010s). About the full investigation: In patients with gastrointestinal tumors who developed high-grade lymphopenia, the study compared the immunological effects of photon radiation therapy with those of proton radiation therapy. The cohort included 20 or so patients with gastrointestinal tumors who developed lymphopenia after receiving either photon or proton therapy. The goal of the study was to characterize the differences between the two radiation modalities in how they affect the immune system.

This clone was counted between two and nine times. The clone's antigen remains unknown. Base-call qualities are not available, and no considerably larger clone is one nucleotide away. Via the germline V gene (reference sequence), CDR1 is GTSNPN and CDR2 SVGIG. The CDR3 spans 14 residues, from the cysteine through the phenylalanine. Solely the CDR3 DNA is kept, with 42 bases framed from the first base. Deletion took 0 bases off V and 2 bases off J, with a span of 8 bases between the germline ends. Library preparation used the immunoSEQ multiplex PCR assay. Alongside multiparametric flow cytometry, deep sequencing of rearranged TCR beta loci was used to profile the T cell repertoires. Imported from immuneACCESS, the table was reduced by TCRdb to in-frame sequences with V and J called. These copies leave out some clones; in studies compared against another copy, an unresolved V gene accounts for under half, and the cause of the remainder is not known. The sample includes approximately 13,000 clones, with roughly four fifths observed a single time. Of the sample, 25% to 30% is held by the ten largest clones.

Overall study results and their limits: Across the cohort, a larger post-nadir drop in TCR diversity was inversely correlated with overall survival time among patients who died. The authors looked at the survival association only in patients who died, and they framed better survival with proton therapy as a possibility rather than a demonstrated result. Proton-treated patients stayed relatively stable during treatment, while photon-treated patients lost naive T cells and TCR diversity and gained effector/memory populations. After the lymphocyte count nadir, oligoclonal expansion, especially of CD8+ Temra cells, was observed in photon-treated repertoires, and the drop in diversity was driven by this expansion.

The chain links TRBV30 with TRBJ1-3, with the D gene too uncertain to name. The material was peripheral blood, obtained from a patient treated with photon-based radiotherapy. The clonotype comes from a man in his forties or fifties with gastric cancer. This receptor carries the CDR3 CAWSVDITGNTIYF. The sequenced DNA: TGTGCCTGGAGTGTTGACATCACTGGAAACACCATATATTTT.